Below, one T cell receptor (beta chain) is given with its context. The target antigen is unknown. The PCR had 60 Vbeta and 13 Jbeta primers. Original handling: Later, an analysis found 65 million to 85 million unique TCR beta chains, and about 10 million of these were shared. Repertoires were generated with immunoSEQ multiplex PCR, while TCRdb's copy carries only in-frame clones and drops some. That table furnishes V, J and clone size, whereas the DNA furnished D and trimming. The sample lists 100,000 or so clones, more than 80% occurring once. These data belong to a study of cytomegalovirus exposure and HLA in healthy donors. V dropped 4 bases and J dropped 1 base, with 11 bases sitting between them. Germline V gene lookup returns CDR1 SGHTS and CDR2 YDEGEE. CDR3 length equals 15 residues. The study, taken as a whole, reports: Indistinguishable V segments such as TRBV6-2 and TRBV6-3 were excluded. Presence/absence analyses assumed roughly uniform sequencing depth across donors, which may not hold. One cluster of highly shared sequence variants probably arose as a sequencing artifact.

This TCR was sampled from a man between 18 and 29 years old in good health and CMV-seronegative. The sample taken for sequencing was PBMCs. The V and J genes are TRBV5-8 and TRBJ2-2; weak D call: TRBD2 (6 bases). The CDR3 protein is CASSRDSRNTGELFF. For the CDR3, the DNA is TGTGCCAGCAGCCGGGACTCCCGGAACACCGGGGAGCTGTTTTTT.